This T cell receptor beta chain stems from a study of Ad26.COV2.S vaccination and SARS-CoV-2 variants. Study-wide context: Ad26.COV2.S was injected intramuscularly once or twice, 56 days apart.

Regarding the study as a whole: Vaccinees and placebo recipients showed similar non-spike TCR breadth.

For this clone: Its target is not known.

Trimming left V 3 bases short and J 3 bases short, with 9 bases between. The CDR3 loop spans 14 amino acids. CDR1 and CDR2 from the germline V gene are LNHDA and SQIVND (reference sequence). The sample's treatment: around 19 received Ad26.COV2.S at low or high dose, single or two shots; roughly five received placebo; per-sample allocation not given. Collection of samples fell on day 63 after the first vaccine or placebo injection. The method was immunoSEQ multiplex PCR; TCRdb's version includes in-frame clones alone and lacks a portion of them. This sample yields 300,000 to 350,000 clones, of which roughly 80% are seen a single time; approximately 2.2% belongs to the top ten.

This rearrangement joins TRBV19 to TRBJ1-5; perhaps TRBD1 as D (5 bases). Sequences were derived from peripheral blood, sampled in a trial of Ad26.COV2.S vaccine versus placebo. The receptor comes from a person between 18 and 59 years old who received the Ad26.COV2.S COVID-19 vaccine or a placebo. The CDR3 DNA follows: TGTGCCAGTAGTATCCGGGACCTCAATCAGCCCCAGCATTTT. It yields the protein CASSIRDLNQPQHF.